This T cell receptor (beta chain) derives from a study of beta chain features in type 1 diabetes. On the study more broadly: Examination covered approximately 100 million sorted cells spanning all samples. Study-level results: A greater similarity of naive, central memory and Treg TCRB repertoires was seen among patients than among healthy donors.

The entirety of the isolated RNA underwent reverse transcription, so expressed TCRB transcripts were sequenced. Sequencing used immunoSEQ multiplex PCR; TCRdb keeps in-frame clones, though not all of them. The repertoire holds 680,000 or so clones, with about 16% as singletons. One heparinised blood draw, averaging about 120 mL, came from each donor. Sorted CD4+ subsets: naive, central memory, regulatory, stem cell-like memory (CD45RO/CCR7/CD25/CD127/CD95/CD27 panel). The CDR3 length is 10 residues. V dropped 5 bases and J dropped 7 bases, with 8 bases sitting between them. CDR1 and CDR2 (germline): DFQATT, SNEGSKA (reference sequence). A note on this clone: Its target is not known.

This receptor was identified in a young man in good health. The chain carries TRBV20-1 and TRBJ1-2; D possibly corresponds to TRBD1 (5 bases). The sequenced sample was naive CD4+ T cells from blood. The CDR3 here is CSAWTLGYTF. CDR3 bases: TGCAGTGCTTGGACACTTGGCTACACCTTC.